Listed here are 19 T cell receptor beta chains from one sample, sequenced in a study of T-cell memory formation after mild COVID-19. TCRdb used MiXCR to reprocess the 5' RACE reads, holding one entry per CDR3 protein. The sample consists of 300,000 to 350,000 distinct CDR3 sequences, roughly 13% of them appearing once. The sample taken for sequencing was PBMCs or a T cell subset sorted from them (not recorded which). The receptors stem from a man between 18 and 29 years old who had mild COVID-19 (a few samples of this study predate the infection). Cell type and time point are not known.

The J gene is TRBJ2-5, the V gene TRBV5-5; 8 bases align to TRBD1. This CDR3 spans 16 amino acids. Losses at the gene ends were 3 bases for V and 5 bases for J; bases not matched to a gene: 12. Germline V lookup: CDR1 SGHKS, CDR2 YYEKEE (reference sequence). CDR3 protein: CASSSIGTGASETQYF. The DNA of the CDR3 is TGTGCCAGCAGCTCCATCGGGACAGGAGCCTCGGAGACCCAGTACTTC. Full variable domain (remainder filled in from reference TRBV5-5 and TRBJ2-5): DAGVTQSPTHLIKTRGQQVTLRCSPISGHKSVSWYQQVLGQGPQFIFQYYEKEERGRGNFPDRFSARQFPNYSSELNVNALLLGDSALYLCASSSIGTGASETQYFGPGTRLLVL.

This clonotype showed up just a few times. The chain combines TRBV12-3 or TRBV12-4 with TRBJ1-1; TRBD1 might be the D (5 bases). V dropped 4 bases and J dropped 4 bases, with 10 bases sitting between them. The CDR3 loop spans 13 amino acids. The CDR3 DNA sequence: TGTGCCAGCAGTTGGAAAAGGGGCACTGAAGCTTTCTTT. Translated: CASSWKRGTEAFF.

The V gene is TRBV12-3 or TRBV12-4, the J gene TRBJ1-5; D is unresolved. The V and J ends lost 2 bases and 7 bases respectively, with 9 bases between them. This CDR3 comprises 13 residues. The CDR3 protein is CASSLWVVQPQHF. In DNA, the CDR3 is TGTGCCAGCAGTTTATGGGTCGTGCAGCCCCAGCATTTT.

There are many counts of this clonotype. The germline gene is not matched at one end of the junction; a read error may be the cause. This CDR3 is CASSLDSNQPQHF. The CDR3 DNA sequence: TGTGCCAGCAGTTTAGATAGCAATCAGCCCCAGCATTTT. V usage is TRBV7-6 and J usage is TRBJ1-5, with D uncertain. CDR1 is SGHVS and CDR2 is FNYEAQ in the germline V gene. CDR3 length: 13 residues.

The CDR3 is CASSFHPGTGDTYEQYF. CDR3 nucleotide sequence: TGTGCCAGCAGCTTTCACCCGGGGACAGGGGACACCTACGAGCAGTACTTC. The chain employs TRBV7-9 and TRBJ2-7; 10 bases match TRBD1. The V gene's germline CDR1 is SEHNR and CDR2 FQNEAQ (reference sequence). V shed 3 bases, J shed 2 bases, and the junction held 10 bases outside the gene matches. The CDR3 consists of 17 residues.

The J gene is TRBJ1-2, the V gene TRBV20-1; no firm D call. The germline gives CDR1 DFQATT, CDR2 SNEGSKA (reference sequence). V was trimmed by 1 base and J by 3 bases, leaving 9 bases between them. The CDR3 consists of 13 residues. The CDR3: CSARGAADYGYTF. CDR3 coding DNA: TGCAGTGCTAGAGGGGCGGCTGACTATGGCTACACCTTC.

This clonotype was detected a few times. The chain has TRBV4-3 and TRBJ1-3, with D unclear. The CDR3 runs to 15 residues. Germline CDR1 and CDR2: LGHNA and YSLEER. V was shortened by 4 bases and J by 2 bases, with 12 bases between the two germline ends. CDR3 nucleotide sequence: TGCGCCAGCAGCCCCAGCGCGGGGACTGGAAACACCATATATTTT. Amino acids: CASSPSAGTGNTIYF.

The rearrangement joins TRBV7-2 to TRBJ2-7; D is possibly TRBD2 (5 bases). The CDR3 spans 15 residues. V was trimmed by 0 bases and J by 7 bases, leaving 16 bases between them. Germline V gene data show CDR1 as SGHTA and CDR2 as FQGNSA. The CDR3 DNA reads TGTGCCAGCAGCTTAGCGCGGCTAGGACTCCAAGAGCAGTACTTC. Translation: CASSLARLGLQEQYF.

This clonotype was seen a few times. J is TRBJ1-1 and V is TRBV4-1; D unclear. CDR3 length equals 13 residues. Germline-derived CDR1 and CDR2 are MGHRA and YSYEKL. V was cut by 4 bases and J by 5 bases, with 11 bases left in between. The CDR3 coding sequence is TGCGCCAGCAGCCCGACCCTCGGGACTGAAGCTTTCTTT. Translated: CASSPTLGTEAFF.

The chain is built from TRBV6-5 and TRBJ1-6, with unresolved D. The CDR3 runs to 17 residues. Germline V gene sequence: CDR1 MNHEY, CDR2 SVGAGI. Trimming took off 0 bases at V and 7 bases at J, with 16 bases between the two ends. For the CDR3, the DNA is TGTGCCAGCAGTTACTCGATTTTGTCTTTCGGAAATTCACCCCTCCACTTT. Residues: CASSYSILSFGNSPLHF.

A few counts support this clonotype. The chain combines TRBV7-9 with TRBJ1-1; D not resolved. Trimming pared 4 bases from V and 4 bases from J, leaving 10 bases between. The CDR3 totals 13 residues. Per germline, CDR1 SEHNR and CDR2 FQNEAQ (reference sequence). CDR3 sequence: CASSSTVATEAFF. In DNA form, the CDR3 reads TGTGCCAGCAGCTCTACAGTGGCCACTGAAGCTTTCTTT.

The CDR3 region is CSGGTSGGPGSYNEQFF. Here the CDR3 DNA reads TGCAGCGGAGGGACTAGCGGGGGCCCGGGGTCCTACAATGAGCAGTTCTTC. The V gene is TRBV29-1, the J gene TRBJ2-1, with TRBD2 identical over 14 bases. CDR1 SQVTM and CDR2 ANQGSEA come from the germline V gene. Trimming cost V 7 bases and J 1 base; bases outside gene matches: 9. The CDR3 covers 17 residues.

V usage is TRBV29-1 and J usage is TRBJ1-2; TRBD1 might be the D (5 bases). The CDR3 is made up of 12 amino acids. Trimming stripped 0 bases from V and 13 bases from J, with 15 bases between. Germline V gene lookup returns CDR1 SQVTM and CDR2 ANQGSEA. As DNA, the CDR3 is TGCAGCGTTGAAGATGGCGGGGGGAGGGCCACCTTC. Its translation is CSVEDGGGRATF.

J is TRBJ1-1 and V is TRBV6-2 or TRBV6-3; tentative D call: TRBD1 (5 bases). Deletions cut 5 bases from V and 4 bases from J, with 14 bases between. Per the germline V gene, CDR1 is MNHEY and CDR2 is SVGEGT. The CDR3 is 14 amino acids. The DNA of the CDR3 is TGTGCCAGCAGTCGAGGAGGGGCTTTCACTGAAGCTTTCTTT. Amino acids: CASSRGGAFTEAFF.

The chain links TRBV7-4 to TRBJ2-7; the D gene is possibly TRBD1 (5 bases). CDR1 SGHVT and CDR2 SQSDAQ come from the germline V gene. The CDR3 has 15 residues. The V and J ends lost 5 bases and 5 bases respectively, with 19 bases between them. The DNA of the CDR3 is TGTGCCAGCAGCGCCCAGGCCAGGGAACCCGACGAGCAGTACGTC. Amino acids: CASSAQAREPDEQYV.

This clonotype was observed a few times. The rearrangement links TRBV29-1 to TRBJ2-2; TRBD1 matches 8 bases. The CDR3 contains 14 residues. CDR1 and CDR2 (germline): SQVTM, ANQGSEA. The ends lost 7 bases at V and 4 bases at J; junction bases unmatched: 8. This CDR3 reads CSADTGGSTGELFF. CDR3 in DNA: TGCAGCGCAGACACAGGGGGGAGCACCGGGGAGCTGTTTTTT.

The rearrangement uses TRBV20-1 and TRBJ2-3; either TRBD1 or TRBD2 may fit D (5 bases each). There are 13 residues in the CDR3. Germline assignment: CDR1 DFQATT and CDR2 SNEGSKA (reference sequence). V gave up 6 bases and J gave up 5 bases, with 15 bases separating them. As DNA, the CDR3 is TGCAGTGCCGGGGACGGAGTCGGAGATACGCAGTATTTT. It yields the protein CSAGDGVGDTQYF.

This clonotype was counted between two and nine times. The rearrangement uses TRBV6-5 and TRBJ2-3, with 7 bases lining up with TRBD1. J lost 0 bases, V lost 6 bases, and 3 bases had no gene match. CDR3 length: 14 amino acids. Germline V CDR1 and CDR2: MNHEY, SVGAGI. The CDR3, as DNA: TGTGCCAGCAGAGAACAGGGGAGCACAGATACGCAGTATTTT. Translating gives CASREQGSTDTQYF.

This rearrangement joins TRBV27 to TRBJ1-5; D ambiguous. Germline V CDR1 and CDR2: MNHEY, SMNVEV (reference sequence). Trimming pared 3 bases from V and 1 base from J, leaving 16 bases between. This CDR3 spans 17 amino acids. The CDR3 region is CASSFIPPERSNQPQHF. The CDR3 DNA sequence: TGTGCCAGCAGTTTCATTCCCCCAGAGCGGAGCAATCAGCCCCAGCATTTT.